These T cell receptor beta chains were read from a single sample in a study of T cell responses to AZD1222 COVID-19 vaccine. Clones were read by immunoSEQ multiplex PCR, and TCRdb kept only the in-frame ones, dropping some. Of over 150,000 clones in the sample, 90% were seen once. The sequenced sample was peripheral blood, obtained on day 0 of AZD1222 vaccination. The receptors were gathered from an adult in good health. CDR3s include the opening cysteine and the closing phenylalanine or tryptophan. The D gene is left open where the match is weak. Only part of the rows carry a size: once, few, many, or a class if the clone is expanded.

cdr3_aa	cdr3_nt	v_call	j_call	d_call	clone_size
CASSLGQALSYEQYF	TGCGCCAGCAGCTTGGGACAGGCCTTATCCTACGAGCAGTACTTC	TRBV5-1	TRBJ2-7	.	.
CASSYTGGAGDTQYF	TGTGCCAGCAGCTATACGGGGGGAGCGGGAGATACGCAGTATTTT	TRBV7-2	TRBJ2-3	TRBD2	.
CASSLGGTGEKLFF	TGTGCCAGCAGCTTAGGTGGGACAGGTGAAAAACTGTTTTTT	TRBV7-9	TRBJ1-4	TRBD1	.
CASSLEVGLSSYNEQFF	TGTGCCAGCAGCTTAGAGGTCGGTCTAAGCTCCTACAATGAGCAGTTCTTC	TRBV7-8	TRBJ2-1	.	.
CASSYTGRVTEAFF	TGTGCCAGCAGTTACACCGGACGGGTCACTGAAGCTTTCTTT	TRBV6-5	TRBJ1-1	.	.
CASSWTIQETQYF	TGTGCCAGCAGTTGGACCATCCAAGAGACCCAGTACTTC	TRBV6-5	TRBJ2-5	.	once
CASSLAGLETQYF	TGTGCCAGCAGCTTAGCAGGGTTAGAGACCCAGTACTTC	TRBV11-1	TRBJ2-5	.	.
CASSATPMTSGGGNSPLHF	TGTGCCAGCAGCGCCACACCGATGACTTCAGGGGGCGGTAATTCACCCCTCCACTTT	TRBV9	TRBJ1-6	TRBD1	.
CASSQRGTVPSGKNIQYF	TGTGCCAGCAGTCAACGGGGGACAGTCCCCTCGGGCAAAAACATTCAGTACTTC	TRBV6-2/TRBV6-3	TRBJ2-4	.	.
CASSQGPRSYRPQHF	TGCGCCAGCAGCCAAGGCCCCCGCTCTTACCGGCCCCAGCATTTT	TRBV4-1	TRBJ1-5	.	.
CASSELTRGGTTDTQYF	TGTGCCAGCAGCGAACTGACCCGGGGGGGGACCACAGATACGCAGTATTTT	TRBV25-1	TRBJ2-3	TRBD2	.
CASRPRGATNEKLFF	TGTGCCAGCAGACCACGAGGGGCTACTAATGAAAAACTGTTTTTT	TRBV6-5	TRBJ1-4	.	few
CASSLATSGTDTQYF	TGTGCCAGCAGCTTAGCGACTAGCGGCACAGATACGCAGTATTTT	TRBV7-3	TRBJ2-3	TRBD2	.
CASSLGQGALAEQYF	TGTGCCAGCAGCTTAGGCCAGGGGGCGCTCGCCGAGCAGTACTTC	TRBV7-6	TRBJ2-7	TRBD1	.
CASSRPGQGNQPQHF	TGTGCCAGCAGCCGACCGGGGCAGGGAAATCAGCCCCAGCATTTT	TRBV6-2/TRBV6-3	TRBJ1-5	.	.
CASTRLGGYEQYF	TGTGCCAGCACTAGGTTGGGGGGCTACGAGCAGTACTTC	TRBV12-3/TRBV12-4	TRBJ2-7	.	.
CASSLPLGQGAPNEQFF	TGTGCCAGCAGTTTGCCCCTGGGACAGGGGGCCCCCAATGAGCAGTTCTTC	TRBV28	TRBJ2-1	TRBD1	.
CASSIPIAGGFANEQFF	TGTGCCAGCAGTATTCCCATAGCGGGGGGGTTTGCGAATGAGCAGTTCTTC	TRBV6-2/TRBV6-3	TRBJ2-1	TRBD2	.
CASSLAVYQPQHF	TGTGCCAGCAGTTTGGCAGTATATCAGCCCCAGCATTTT	TRBV12-3/TRBV12-4	TRBJ1-5	.	.
CASIQRQEAFF	TGTGCCAGTATTCAGAGACAGGAAGCTTTCTTT	TRBV19	TRBJ1-1	.	.
CASSLYSGNGNEQFF	TGTGCCAGCAGCTTATATTCAGGAAACGGGAATGAGCAGTTCTTC	TRBV7-6	TRBJ2-1	.	.
CASNHGQLINYGYTF	TGTGCCAGTAACCACGGACAGCTGATTAACTATGGCTACACCTTC	TRBV19	TRBJ1-2	.	.
CASSLQQGSRGIIF	TGCGCCAGCAGCCTACAACAGGGATCGCGGGGCATAATCTTC	TRBV4-3	TRBJ2-1	.	.
CAITGRDRGKTEAFF	TGTGCCATCACGGGTCGGGACAGGGGGAAAACTGAAGCTTTCTTT	TRBV10-3	TRBJ1-1	TRBD1	.
CASSLAGGETQYF	TGCGCCAGCAGCTTGGCCGGGGGAGAGACCCAGTACTTC	TRBV5-1	TRBJ2-5	.	.
CASSPGLSDTQYF	TGTGCCAGCTCACCAGGTTTATCAGATACGCAGTATTTT	TRBV18	TRBJ2-3	.	.
CASSAFYTDTQYF	TGTGCCAGCAGCGCCTTCTACACAGATACGCAGTATTTT	TRBV7-2	TRBJ2-3	.	.
CASSWGLAGGDEQFF	TGTGCCAGCAGCTGGGGACTAGCGGGGGGGGATGAGCAGTTCTTC	TRBV11-2	TRBJ2-1	TRBD2	.
CASSPGPYTEAFF	TGTGCCAGCAGCCCGGGACCCTACACTGAAGCTTTCTTT	TRBV9	TRBJ1-1	.	.
CASSLNRAGSSYNSPLHF	TGTGCCAGCAGCTTAAATAGGGCAGGGAGCTCCTATAATTCACCCCTCCACTTT	TRBV11-2	TRBJ1-6	.	few
CAISESGAASTDTQYF	TGTGCCATCAGTGAGTCGGGGGCCGCTAGCACAGATACGCAGTATTTT	TRBV10-3	TRBJ2-3	.	.
CASSLGHSSYEQYF	TGTGCCAGCAGCTTAGGACACTCATCCTACGAGCAGTACTTC	TRBV7-8	TRBJ2-7	.	.
CSVSQGTGGTGELFF	TGCAGCGTGTCCCAGGGGACAGGGGGGACCGGGGAGCTGTTTTTT	TRBV29-1	TRBJ2-2	TRBD1	.
CASSPYRGQGNTEAFF	TGTGCCAGCAGCCCATACAGGGGTCAAGGGAACACTGAAGCTTTCTTT	TRBV13	TRBJ1-1	TRBD1	.